The following is a T cell receptor beta chain sequence with its context. There is no known antigen for this receptor. No base-level quality is on record; no much larger clone is a single base apart. The sample belongs to a study of shared clonotypes between healthy human individuals (dated by TCRdb to 2020 to 2022). As for the study more broadly: A couple of women and three men aged 18 to 49 years were included in the cohort. To estimate repertoire size and how much clonotype sharing occurs between individuals, the study deeply sequenced the blood TCR repertoires of five healthy adults. To increase sequencing depth and limit assay-specific biases, different laboratories used diverse techniques to prepare libraries and sequence TCR repertoires. Between about 0.8 and 8.9 billion PBMCs per donor were obtained by leukapheresis. Per donor, three plates each were used for CD4 naive and CD4 memory, two for CD8 naive, and one for CD8 memory.

The CDR3 runs 16 amino acids, cysteine and phenylalanine included. The only DNA kept is the CDR3, 48 bases in frame from the first base. Looking up the germline V gene yields CDR1 SNHLY and CDR2 FYNNEI. V trim: 9 bases; J trim: 9 bases; unmatched bases: 16. What the authors observed across the whole study: Because the study included a small number of donors, the genetic and exposure-history diversity represented was limited. Even with the large sequencing depth, rarefaction of the sorted-subset datasets indicated that sequencing was incomplete. Naive subsets generally had larger estimated clonotype richness than memory subsets. Sampling was restricted to blood, and TCR repertoires in tissues likely differ from the TCR repertoires found in blood. Clonotypes shared by all four sorted-subset donors showed higher generation probabilities than non-shared clonotypes. Sharing across four donors was observed for around 4.8% of naive CD4, less than 4% of naive CD8, over 2% of memory CD4, and about 0.4% of memory CD8 clonotypes. Pairwise subsampling indicated that sequencing depth was expected to affect the degree of clonotype sharing among donors.

The donors were healthy, HIV-negative adults who had no recently reported acute infections or vaccinations. All donors were Caucasian adults living in Nashville, Tennessee, USA. CD4+ T cells were enriched through magnetic negative selection, after which naive cells were positively selected on CD45RA and the remaining negative fraction served as the memory subset. Blood was obtained by leukapheresis, after which PBMCs were separated by Ficoll-Histopaque density gradient centrifugation and cryopreserved in liquid nitrogen vapor phase. Analytical flow cytometry was used to check the purity and quantity of each magnetically sorted T cell population. From each sorted fraction, genomic DNA was isolated and quantified by UV absorbance on a Nanodrop 2000c. Using the deep immunoSEQ assay, multiplex PCR amplified TCR CDR3 regions from genomic DNA. For each cell subset, the extracted genomic DNA was distributed evenly across all wells of several immunoSEQ 96-well plates, and each plate served as one replicate. For sorted subsets, roughly 200 ng of genomic DNA, equivalent to around 31,000 T cell genomes, went into each replicate PCR. Purified libraries were measured with a Qubit 3.0 fluorometer, size-checked on a Bioanalyzer 2100, and measured again with the KAPA Library Quantification kit. Every immunoSEQ 96-well plate was sequenced on a dedicated single-read 150-cycle Illumina NextSeq 550 flow cell. On the study's bioinformatics: The immunoSEQ output contained only junctional sequences without quality scores, so filtering could not match that applied to full-length reads. Sequences were annotated with PyIR, a Python wrapper for IgBLAST v1.9, using IMGT germline references to assign V/J genes and CDR3. Any read was removed if the V/J assignment was weak (E-value above 1e-6), the CDR3 was missing, or the read contained stop codons, out-of-frame junctions, or ambiguous translated residues. A V3J clonotype was defined by an identical inferred V gene, J gene, and CDR3 amino acid sequence. The percentage overlap between two repertoires was calculated by dividing the number of shared unique clonotypes by the size of the smaller repertoire. Richness of each repertoire was evaluated using RTK rarefaction, the Chao1 estimator, and Recon v2.1 estimates of unobserved clonotypes. Generation probabilities for all TCRbeta clonotypes obtained by the gDNA method from a handful of donors were computed using OLGA. TCRdb holds this immuneACCESS table with in-frame rearrangements only. Some clones are missing; in checked studies, unresolved V genes explain under half, and the rest has no known cause. V, J and clone size reflect that table, while D and trimming were determined from the DNA. This sample gives approximately 530,000 clones in total; about 96% of them show up just once. In total, the top ten clones hold 0.055% to 0.075% of the sample.

The receptor was derived from a woman in her 30s in good health. This chain joins TRBV2 to TRBJ2-6; TRBD1 lines up with 8 middle nucleotides. The sequencing sample was made of naive CD4+ T cells sorted from blood. The cell subset or site label on this specimen signifies: CD45RA+ positively selected. At the DNA level, the sequence is TGTGCCAGGACGTCCCCTATCTTGGGACAGGACAACGTCCTGACTTTC. It specifies CARTSPILGQDNVLTF.